These 26 T cell receptor beta chains originate from one sample sequenced in a study of T cell changes during pregnancy in multiple sclerosis. The data were produced by immunoSEQ multiplex PCR, yet TCRdb's version contains in-frame clones alone and is incomplete. The sample has more than 50,000 clones, 89% seen once. Source: peripheral blood, taken in the first trimester of pregnancy. The receptors shown here come from a female donor with multiple sclerosis, enrolled in a pregnancy study.

This clone was counted once. The chain is built from TRBV16 and TRBJ2-7; a possible D gene is TRBD1 (5 bases). The germline CDR1 and CDR2 sequences are KGHSY and FQNENV. Between the trimmed V and J ends, which lost 4 bases and 0 bases, there was a span of 13 bases. The CDR3 is made up of 15 amino acids. DNA for the CDR3: TGTGCCAGCAGCCGGAGTCCGGACACCTCCTACGAGCAGTACTTC. Its protein is CASSRSPDTSYEQYF.

The genes are TRBV6-4 and TRBJ2-7, with a possible D match to TRBD1 (5 bases). CDR1 and CDR2 from the germline V gene are MRHNA and SNTAGT. V was cut by 6 bases and J by 2 bases, with 17 bases left in between. CDR3 length: 15 residues. The CDR3 loop is CASRAGAGFPYEQYF. CDR3 nucleotide sequence: TGTGCCAGCAGGGCTGGGGCAGGCTTTCCCTACGAGCAGTACTTC.

The genes are TRBV2 and TRBJ2-5; tentative D call: TRBD2 (5 bases). Deletions cut 6 bases from V and 7 bases from J, with 12 bases between. Germline V lookup: CDR1 SNHLY, CDR2 FYNNEI. This CDR3 is 12 amino acids long. CDR3 in amino acids: CASRDNGGTQYF. CDR3 DNA sequence: TGTGCCAGCAGAGACAACGGAGGGACCCAGTACTTC.

The CDR3 protein is CASSWSQGQNEKLFF. As DNA, the CDR3 is TGCGCCAGCAGCTGGTCGCAGGGTCAGAATGAAAAACTGTTTTTT. V usage is TRBV5-1 and J usage is TRBJ1-4; TRBD1 is a possible D gene (5 bases). This CDR3 spans 15 amino acids. Trimming took 3 bases from V and 5 from J, leaving 14 bases between them. Germline lookup yields CDR1 SGHRS and CDR2 YFSETQ.

J is TRBJ1-4 and V is TRBV19; the D gene is possibly TRBD1 (6 bases). The CDR3 extends over 14 amino acids. The V end lost 6 bases, the J end lost 5 bases, and 13 bases lay between the germline ends. Germline assignment: CDR1 LNHDA and CDR2 SQIVND (reference sequence). CDR3 DNA: TGTGCCAGTAGATCGGTTGACAGGAATGAAAAACTGTTTTTT. This encodes CASRSVDRNEKLFF.

The chain employs TRBV5-4 and TRBJ2-1; 8 bases are shared with TRBD2. The CDR3 has 15 amino acids. Germline V gene lookup returns CDR1 SGHNT and CDR2 YYREEE (reference sequence). V was pared by 4 bases and J by 4 bases, with 7 bases of the junction left unmatched. Here the CDR3 DNA reads TGTGCCAGCAGCCCAGAGCGGGAGAGATACAATGAGCAGTTCTTC. Its protein product is CASSPERERYNEQFF.

This clone was detected only a few times. V usage is TRBV30 and J usage is TRBJ1-1; possible D gene TRBD1, 5 bases. V shed 4 bases and J shed 4 bases, with 10 bases lying between them. The CDR3 has 12 amino acids. Germline CDR1 is GTSNPN and CDR2 is SVGIG (reference sequence). In nucleotides, the CDR3 is TGTGCCTGGAATGGGGGGAGCACTGAAGCTTTCTTT. It specifies CAWNGGSTEAFF.

CDR3: CASTGYHEQYF. CDR3 in DNA: TGTGCCAGCACCGGGTACCACGAGCAGTACTTC. V is TRBV25-1 and J is TRBJ2-7; D ambiguous. From germline, CDR1 is MGHDK and CDR2 SYGVNS. This CDR3 has 11 amino acids. V lost 7 bases and J lost 5, with 9 bases in between.

The gene calls are TRBV30 and TRBJ2-7; D is unresolved. The CDR3 covers 14 residues. The ends were cut back, 2 bases at V and 1 base at J, with 12 bases in the middle. Germline V lookup: CDR1 GTSNPN, CDR2 SVGIG (reference sequence). The CDR3 region has the DNA TGTGCCTGGAGTCTGTTCCAGTCATCCTACGAGCAGTACTTC. This codes for CAWSLFQSSYEQYF.

The CDR3 DNA is TGTGCCAGCAGCAAAGTTAACGGGACAGGAACTGAAGCTTTCTTT. It codes for CASSKVNGTGTEAFF. The chain uses TRBV21-1 and TRBJ1-1; the D call of TRBD1 is as the table states it, not checked on the DNA. TRBV21-1 is given as a pseudogene. There are 15 residues in the CDR3.

The chain combines TRBV9 with TRBJ2-5; D is perhaps TRBD1 (6 bases). The V and J ends lost 5 bases and 0 bases respectively, with 11 bases between them. The CDR3 length is 14 residues. Germline values: CDR1 SGDLS, CDR2 YYNGEE. For the CDR3, the DNA is TGTGCCAGCAGTATCGGACAGAACCAAGAGACCCAGTACTTC. This encodes CASSIGQNQETQYF.

The V and J genes are TRBV14 and TRBJ2-2; 7 bases match TRBD1. From germline, CDR1 is SGHDN and CDR2 FVKESK. The junction had 7 bases not matched to a gene; V was cut back by 2 bases and J by 7 bases. The CDR3 extends over 15 amino acids. The DNA of the CDR3 is TGTGCCAGCAGCCAACTAGGGGGCAATGGCGGGGAGCTGTTTTTT. Protein sequence: CASSQLGGNGGELFF.

The chain joins TRBV18 to TRBJ1-1, with unresolved D. Deletions cut 3 bases from V and 1 base from J, with 12 bases between. The CDR3 is 15 amino acids. Germline CDR1 and CDR2: KGHSH and LQKENI. The CDR3 is CASSPPGGRNTEAFF. The CDR3 region has the DNA TGTGCCAGCTCACCTCCCGGAGGGCGGAACACTGAAGCTTTCTTT.

The V call is TRBV19, the J call TRBJ2-3; 9 bases match TRBD2. The CDR3 is 15 amino acids. From germline, CDR1 is LNHDA and CDR2 SQIVND (reference sequence). V lost 1 base and J lost 7; bases outside the gene matches: 6. The CDR3 reads CASSIVTSGTYTQYF. The CDR3 region has the DNA TGTGCCAGTAGTATAGTGACTAGCGGAACCTATACGCAGTATTTT.

This chain uses TRBV19 with TRBJ2-1; weak D call: TRBD2 (6 bases). Trimming pared 7 bases from V and 0 bases from J, leaving 10 bases between. The CDR3 has 14 residues. Germline assignment: CDR1 LNHDA and CDR2 SQIVND (reference sequence). This CDR3 is CASTAGSSYNEQFF. In DNA form, the CDR3 reads TGTGCCAGTACTGCGGGGAGCTCCTACAATGAGCAGTTCTTC.

The rearrangement uses TRBV27 and TRBJ2-5, with TRBD1 matching over 7 bases. The ends lost 2 bases at V and 2 bases at J; junction bases unmatched: 2. The CDR3 has 14 residues. Per the germline V gene, CDR1 is MNHEY and CDR2 is SMNVEV (reference sequence). In nucleotides, the CDR3 is TGTGCCAGCAGTTTAGTCAGGGGGCAAGAGACCCAGTACTTC. It yields the protein CASSLVRGQETQYF.

The chain carries TRBV5-1 and TRBJ1-3; D is uncertain. The CDR3 spans 13 residues. V gave up 4 bases and J gave up 3 bases, with 8 bases separating them. From germline, CDR1 is SGHRS and CDR2 YFSETQ. The CDR3 region is CASSLLVGNTIYF. CDR3 DNA: TGCGCCAGCAGCCTGTTAGTTGGAAACACCATATATTTT.

The chain joins TRBV27 to TRBJ2-3; TRBD2 aligns across 15 bases. Germline CDR1 reads MNHEY; CDR2 reads SMNVEV (reference sequence). J gave up 6 bases and V 5 bases, and 9 bases lay outside the gene matches. The CDR3 covers 17 residues. The CDR3 DNA sequence: TGTGCCAGCAGTATCCCCGGACTAGCGGGGGGGGTCGATACGCAGTATTTT. Protein: CASSIPGLAGGVDTQYF.

This clone occurred a few times. The J gene is TRBJ1-2, the V gene TRBV27, with D perhaps TRBD1 (5 bases). The CDR3 has 12 residues. Germline values: CDR1 MNHEY, CDR2 SMNVEV (reference sequence). Trimming pared 5 bases from V and 3 bases from J, leaving 7 bases between. The CDR3 sequence: CASSARDYGYTF. In DNA form, the CDR3 reads TGTGCCAGCAGTGCCAGGGACTATGGCTACACCTTC.

The V and J genes are TRBV9 and TRBJ1-3; no definite D call. CDR3 size: 16 residues. Trimming shortened V by 0 bases and J by 3 bases, and 13 bases separated the two germline ends. Germline V gene sequence: CDR1 SGDLS, CDR2 YYNGEE. DNA of the CDR3: TGTGCCAGCAGCGTAGGACGGCTAGAGTTTGGAAACACCATATATTTT. Its translation: CASSVGRLEFGNTIYF. Full variable domain (rest looked up from reference TRBV9 and TRBJ1-3): DSGVTQTPKHLITATGQRVTLRCSPRSGDLSVYWYQQSLDQGLQFLIQYYNGEERAKGNILERFSAQQFPDLHSELNLSSLELGDSALYFCASSVGRLEFGNTIYFGEGSWLTVV.

The V call is TRBV27, the J call TRBJ1-2; maybe TRBD1 (6 bases). The V gene's germline CDR1 is MNHEY and CDR2 SMNVEV (reference sequence). This CDR3 is built from 14 residues. V gave up 5 bases and J gave up 4 bases, with 14 bases separating them. This CDR3 reads CASSPLRDTYGYTF. CDR3 nucleotides: TGTGCCAGCAGTCCCCTGAGGGACACCTATGGCTACACCTTC.

The CDR3 spells CASSFEIDRNSYEQYF. In nucleotides, the CDR3 is TGTGCCAGCAGCTTCGAAATTGACAGGAACTCCTACGAGCAGTACTTC. The gene calls are TRBV7-2 and TRBJ2-7; TRBD1 might be the D (6 bases). CDR1 is SGHTA, CDR2 FQGNSA, per germline. The CDR3 spans 16 residues. Between the trimmed V and J ends, which lost 3 bases and 0 bases, there was a span of 15 bases.

The genes are TRBV7-8 and TRBJ1-2; 10 nucleotides align to TRBD1. With V trimmed by 1 base and J by 7 bases, 9 bases remained unmatched. The CDR3 length is 16 residues. The germline V gene has CDR1 SGHVS and CDR2 FQNEAQ. The chain's CDR3 is CASSLGAGTGASGYTF. As DNA, the CDR3 is TGTGCCAGCAGCTTAGGAGCCGGGACAGGGGCAAGTGGCTACACCTTC.

The gene calls are TRBV29-1 and TRBJ2-2, with a tentative D call TRBD1 (5 bases). This CDR3 is 13 amino acids long. Trimming left V 6 bases short and J 2 bases short, with 10 bases between. Germline-derived CDR1 and CDR2 are SQVTM and ANQGSEA. The CDR3: CSVDGQNTGELFF. CDR3 nucleotide sequence: TGCAGCGTGGACGGACAAAACACCGGGGAGCTGTTTTTT.

The chain has TRBV5-5 and TRBJ1-3; tentative D call: TRBD1 (5 bases). With 0 bases removed from V and 3 bases from J, the gap between germline ends came to 7 bases. In germline, CDR1 is SGHKS, CDR2 YYEKEE (reference sequence). The CDR3 runs to 14 residues. CDR3 sequence reads: CASSLDGGGNTIYF. The CDR3 bases are TGTGCCAGCAGCTTGGACGGGGGTGGAAACACCATATATTTT.

This chain links TRBV9 with TRBJ2-1; 10 bases map to TRBD2. CDR1 is SGDLS, CDR2 YYNGEE, per germline. V lost 0 bases and J lost 9; bases outside the gene matches: 9. This CDR3 has 16 amino acids. DNA for the CDR3: TGTGCCAGCAGCGTAGCTCCACTAGCGGGGAACGGTGAGCAGTTCTTC. It yields the protein CASSVAPLAGNGEQFF.